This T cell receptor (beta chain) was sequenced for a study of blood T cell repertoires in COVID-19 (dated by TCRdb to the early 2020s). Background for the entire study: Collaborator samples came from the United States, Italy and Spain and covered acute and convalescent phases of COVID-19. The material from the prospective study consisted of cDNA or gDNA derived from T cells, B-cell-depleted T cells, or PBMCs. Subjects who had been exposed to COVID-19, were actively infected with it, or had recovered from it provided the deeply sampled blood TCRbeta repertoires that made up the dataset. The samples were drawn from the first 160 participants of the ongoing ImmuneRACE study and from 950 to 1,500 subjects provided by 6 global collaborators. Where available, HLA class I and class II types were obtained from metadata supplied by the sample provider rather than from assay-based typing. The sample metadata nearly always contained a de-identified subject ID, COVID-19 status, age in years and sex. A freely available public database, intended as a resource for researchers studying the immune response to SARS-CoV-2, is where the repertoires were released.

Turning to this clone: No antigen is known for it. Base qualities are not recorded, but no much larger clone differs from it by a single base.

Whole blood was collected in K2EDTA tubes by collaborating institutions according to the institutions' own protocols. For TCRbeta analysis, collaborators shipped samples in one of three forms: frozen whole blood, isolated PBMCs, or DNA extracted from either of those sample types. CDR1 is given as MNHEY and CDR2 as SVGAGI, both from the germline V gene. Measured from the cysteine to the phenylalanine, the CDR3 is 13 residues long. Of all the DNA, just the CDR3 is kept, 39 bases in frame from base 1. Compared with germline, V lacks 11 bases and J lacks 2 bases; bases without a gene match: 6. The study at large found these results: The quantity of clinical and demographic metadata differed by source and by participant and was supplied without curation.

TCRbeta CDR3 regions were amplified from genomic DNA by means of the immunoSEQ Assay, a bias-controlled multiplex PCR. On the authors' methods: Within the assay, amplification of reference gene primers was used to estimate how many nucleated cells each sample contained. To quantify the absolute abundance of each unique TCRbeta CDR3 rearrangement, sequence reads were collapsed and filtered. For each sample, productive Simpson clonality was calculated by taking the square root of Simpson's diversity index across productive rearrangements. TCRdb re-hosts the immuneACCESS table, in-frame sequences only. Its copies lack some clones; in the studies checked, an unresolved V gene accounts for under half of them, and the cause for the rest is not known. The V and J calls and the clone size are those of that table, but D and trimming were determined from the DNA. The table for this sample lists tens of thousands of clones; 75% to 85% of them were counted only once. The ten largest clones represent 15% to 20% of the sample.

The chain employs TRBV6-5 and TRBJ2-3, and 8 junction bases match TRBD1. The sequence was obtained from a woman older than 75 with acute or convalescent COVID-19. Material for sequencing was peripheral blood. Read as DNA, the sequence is TGTGCCTACCAGGACAGGGCCACAGATACGCAGTATTTT. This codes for CAYQDRATDTQYF.